What follows is one T cell receptor (beta chain) and its context. A sample-barcoded 5' primer and a J-beta primer mix were used in a second PCR of roughly 7 to 12 cycles. TCRdb reprocessed the 5' RACE reads via MiXCR and lists one record per CDR3 protein. The sample carries roughly 1,300,000 distinct CDR3 sequences, almost 60% recorded once. This CDR3 is 16 amino acids long. Trimming cost V 5 bases and J 8 bases; bases outside gene matches: 14. Germline V CDR1 and CDR2: SEHNR, FQNEAQ (reference sequence). The record originates from a study of blood T cells in healthy people across ages. The clonotype comes from a man aged 18 to 35 in good health. The sample consisted of blood. The chain recombines TRBV7-9 with TRBJ2-1, with 8 nucleotides matching TRBD1. CDR3 coding DNA: TGTGCCAGCAGCCCTCGCACCGGACAGGGAGTACATGAGCAGTTCTTC. Translation: CASSPRTGQGVHEQFF.